Below, 2 T cell receptor beta chains from the same sample are listed, as sequenced in a study of monozygotic twins with inflammatory bowel disease. TCRdb re-analyzed the 5' RACE reads; it lists each CDR3 protein once, without DNA. This sample lists hundreds of thousands of distinct CDR3 sequences; its ten largest clones have roughly 2.3%. Sequenced material: blood. Every receptor here comes from a human donor with ulcerative colitis or Crohn's disease, or a healthy co-twin of an affected twin (not recorded which).

V and J are TRBV30 and TRBJ1-3; TCRdb designates TRBD1, a call that cannot be tested without DNA. CDR1 and CDR2 (germline): GTSNPN, SVGIG (reference sequence). This CDR3 has 15 residues. CDR3 loop: CAWSVSRDPGNTIYF.

The rearrangement links TRBV28 to TRBJ2-5; TCRdb calls TRBD1, which cannot be checked without DNA. This CDR3 has 15 residues. Germline loops: CDR1 MDHEN, CDR2 SYDVKM. CDR3 in amino acids: CASTSPRDIQETQYF.